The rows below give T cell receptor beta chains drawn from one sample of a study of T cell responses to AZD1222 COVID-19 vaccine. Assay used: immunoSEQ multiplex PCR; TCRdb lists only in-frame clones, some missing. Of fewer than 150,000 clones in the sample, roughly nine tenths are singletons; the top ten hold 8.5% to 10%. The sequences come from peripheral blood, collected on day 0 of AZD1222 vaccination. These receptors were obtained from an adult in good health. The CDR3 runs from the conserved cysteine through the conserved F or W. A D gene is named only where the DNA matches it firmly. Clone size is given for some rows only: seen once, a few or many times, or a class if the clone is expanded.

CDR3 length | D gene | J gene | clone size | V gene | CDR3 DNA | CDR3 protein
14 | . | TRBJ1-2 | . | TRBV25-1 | TGTGCCAGCAGTGAACTGGACAGCAACTATGGCTACACCTTC | CASSELDSNYGYTF
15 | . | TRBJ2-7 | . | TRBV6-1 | TGTGCCAGCAGTGAATTCAGGGGTTCGGGCCACGAGCAGTACTTC | CASSEFRGSGHEQYF
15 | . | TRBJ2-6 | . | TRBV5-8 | TGTGCCAGCAGCCCCGCGGTGGGGTTGAACAACGTCCTGACTTTC | CASSPAVGLNNVLTF
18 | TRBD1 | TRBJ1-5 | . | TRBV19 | TGTGCCAGTAACGTCCCGGGACAGGGACGTAGACGAAATCAGCCCCAGCATTTT | CASNVPGQGRRRNQPQHF
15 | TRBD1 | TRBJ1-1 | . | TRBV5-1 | TGCGCCAGCAGCTTTCGACAGGGAGTGAACACTGAAGCTTTCTTT | CASSFRQGVNTEAFF
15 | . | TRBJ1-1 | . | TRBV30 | TGTGCCTGGAGCGGCGGGCGCGGATTTGGCACTGAAGCTTTCTTT | CAWSGGRGFGTEAFF
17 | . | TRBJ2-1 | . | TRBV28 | TGTGCCAGCAACCAGGAGGCTGGTATTTGGTCCTACAATGAGCAGTTCTTC | CASNQEAGIWSYNEQFF
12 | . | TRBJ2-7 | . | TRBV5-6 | TGTGCCAGCAGCTCAGGGCTCGGCGAGCAGTACTTC | CASSSGLGEQYF
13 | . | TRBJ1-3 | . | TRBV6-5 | TGTGCCCTTCGACGGAACTCTGGAAACACCATATATTTT | CALRRNSGNTIYF
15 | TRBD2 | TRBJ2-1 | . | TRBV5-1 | TGCGCCAGCGCCGGGACTAGCGGATCCTACAATGAGCAGTTCTTC | CASAGTSGSYNEQFF
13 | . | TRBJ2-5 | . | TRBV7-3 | TGTGCCAGCAGCTCGGATACCGGGGAGACCCAGTACTTC | CASSSDTGETQYF
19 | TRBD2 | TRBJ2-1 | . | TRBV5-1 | TGCGCCAGCAGCCGGGCAATGACTAGCGGGAGTCCTACCTACAATGAGCAGTTCTTC | CASSRAMTSGSPTYNEQFF
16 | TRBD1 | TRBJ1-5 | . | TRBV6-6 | TGTGCCAGCAGTTCACAGGGGGCGAGTGGCAATCAGCCCCAGCATTTT | CASSSQGASGNQPQHF
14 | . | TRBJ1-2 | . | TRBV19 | TGTGCCAGTAGTATACTCTGGGGGGCGCGAGGCTACACCTTC | CASSILWGARGYTF
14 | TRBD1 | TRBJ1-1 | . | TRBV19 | TGTGCCAGTAGCCTCCGGGACAGGGCCACTGAAGCTTTCTTT | CASSLRDRATEAFF
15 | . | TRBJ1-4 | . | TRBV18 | TGTGCCAGCTCACAAAGGGACGGGATCTATGAAAAACTGTTTTTT | CASSQRDGIYEKLFF
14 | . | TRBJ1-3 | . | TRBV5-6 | TGTGCCAGCAGCGTCCAGGACTCTGGAAACACCATATATTTT | CASSVQDSGNTIYF
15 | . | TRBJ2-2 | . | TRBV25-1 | TGTGCCAGCAGTGAGGACCAGACGGGTCGCTCGGAGCTGTTTTTT | CASSEDQTGRSELFF
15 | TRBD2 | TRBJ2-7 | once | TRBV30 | TGTGCCTGGAGTGTACCTAGCGGGGGGGCAAGGGAGCAGTACTTC | CAWSVPSGGAREQYF
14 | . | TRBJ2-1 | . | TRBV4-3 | TGCGCCAGCAGCCATATCCTGACTCTAAATGAGCAGTTCTTC | CASSHILTLNEQFF
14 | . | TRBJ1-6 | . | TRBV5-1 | TGCGCCAGCAGCTTGGTGGCGTTTGGATCACCCCTCCACTTT | CASSLVAFGSPLHF
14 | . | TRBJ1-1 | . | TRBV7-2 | TGTGCCAGCAGACCCGGGACCCAGTGGACTGAAGCTTTCTTT | CASRPGTQWTEAFF
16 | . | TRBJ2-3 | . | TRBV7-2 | TGTGCCAGCAGCTTGGGTGGGCGGGGACGCACAGATACGCAGTATTTT | CASSLGGRGRTDTQYF
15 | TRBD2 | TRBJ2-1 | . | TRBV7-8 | TGTGCCAGCAGCTTAGTCGGGGGGGCCAGGAATGAGCAGTTCTTC | CASSLVGGARNEQFF
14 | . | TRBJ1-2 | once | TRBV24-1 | TGTGCCACCAGTGATTTGAACAGTAACTATGGCTACACCTTC | CATSDLNSNYGYTF
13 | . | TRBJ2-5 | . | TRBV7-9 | TGTGCCAGCAGCTTAGCGGGGGCTGAACTCCAGTACTTC | CASSLAGAELQYF
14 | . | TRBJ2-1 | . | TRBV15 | TGTGCCACCAGTCCCGGGCGTCGGGGCGATGAGCAGTTCTTC | CATSPGRRGDEQFF
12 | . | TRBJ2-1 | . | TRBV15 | TGTGCCACCCAGGGCTCCTACAATGAGCAGTTCTTC | CATQGSYNEQFF
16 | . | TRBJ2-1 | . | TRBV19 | TGTGCCAGTAGAAGTTCCCACACACGCTTTCACAATGAGCAGTTCTTC | CASRSSHTRFHNEQFF
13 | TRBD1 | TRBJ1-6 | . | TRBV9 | TGTGCCAGCAGCGTAGTAGGGGGCTCACCCCTCCACTTT | CASSVVGGSPLHF
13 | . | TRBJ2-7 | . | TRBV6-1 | TGTGCCAGCAGTGAAGACTATATGGGCGAGCAGTACTTC | CASSEDYMGEQYF
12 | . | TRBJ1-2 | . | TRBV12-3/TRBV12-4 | TGTGCCAGCAGGACCGTTGACTATGGCTACACCTTC | CASRTVDYGYTF
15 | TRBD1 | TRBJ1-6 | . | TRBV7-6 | TGTGCCAGCAGCTTAGCAGGACAGGGGAATTCACCCCTCCACTTT | CASSLAGQGNSPLHF
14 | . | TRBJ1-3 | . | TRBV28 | TGTGCCAGCAAACCGGGACCCTTGGAAGGCACCATATATTTT | CASKPGPLEGTIYF
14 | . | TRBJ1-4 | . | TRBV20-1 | TGCAGTGCTAGTCCACAGGGAAGAGGGGAAAAACTGTTTTTT | CSASPQGRGEKLFF
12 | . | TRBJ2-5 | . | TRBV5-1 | TGCGCCAGCAGCGGGGACCAAGAGACCCAGTACTTC | CASSGDQETQYF
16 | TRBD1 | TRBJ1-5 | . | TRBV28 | TGTGCCAGCAGGCGATTCCGGGACAGGTTGGGGCAGCCCCAGCATTTT | CASRRFRDRLGQPQHF
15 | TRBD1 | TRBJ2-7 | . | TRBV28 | TGTGCCAGCACCCCAGCCCCGACAGGGGCCTACGAGCAGTACTTC | CASTPAPTGAYEQYF
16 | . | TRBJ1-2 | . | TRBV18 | TGTGCCAGCTCACCACCATCAGATGATAGCCTCTATGGCTACACCTTC | CASSPPSDDSLYGYTF
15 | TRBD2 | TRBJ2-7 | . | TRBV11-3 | TGTGCCAGCAGCTCGCTAGCGGGGGCCTTCTACGAGCAGTACTTC | CASSSLAGAFYEQYF
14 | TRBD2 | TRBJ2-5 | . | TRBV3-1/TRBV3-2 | TGTGCCAGCAGCCAAGGGGCCAGCGGGGGGACCCAGTACTTC | CASSQGASGGTQYF
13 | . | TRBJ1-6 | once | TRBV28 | TGTGCCAGCAGTGGCTCTTATAATTCACCCCTCCACTTT | CASSGSYNSPLHF
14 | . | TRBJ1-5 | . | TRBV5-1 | TGCGCCAGCAGCTTGGCCGGTAGCAATCAGCCCCAGCATTTT | CASSLAGSNQPQHF
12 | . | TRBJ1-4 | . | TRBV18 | TGTGCCAGCTCACGGGCAAATGAAAAACTGTTTTTT | CASSRANEKLFF
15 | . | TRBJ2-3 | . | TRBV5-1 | TGCGCCAGCAGCTTGGCCGGGGTCGGGAGAGATACGCAGTATTTT | CASSLAGVGRDTQYF
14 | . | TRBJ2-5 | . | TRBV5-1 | TGCGCCAGCAGCCCGGGGACACTTCAAGAGACCCAGTACTTC | CASSPGTLQETQYF
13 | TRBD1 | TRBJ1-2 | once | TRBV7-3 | TGTGCCAGCAGCCCGACAGGGGGTGGTGGCTACACCTTC | CASSPTGGGGYTF
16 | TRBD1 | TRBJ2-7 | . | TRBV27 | TGTGCCAGCAGTCCTTCCCTGGGACAGATCTCCTACGAGCAGTACTTC | CASSPSLGQISYEQYF
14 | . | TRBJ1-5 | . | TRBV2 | TGTGCCAGCAGTGACAACAGGGACGATCAGCCCCAGCATTTT | CASSDNRDDQPQHF
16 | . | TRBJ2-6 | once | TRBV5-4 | TGTGCCAGCAGCTCGACTCTTAGCTCTGGGGCCAACGTCCTGACTTTC | CASSSTLSSGANVLTF
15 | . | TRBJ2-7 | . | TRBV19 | TGTGCCAGTAGTATAGATCTAAGGGGACGAGACGAGCAGTACTTC | CASSIDLRGRDEQYF
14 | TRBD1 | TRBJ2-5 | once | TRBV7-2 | TGTGCCAGCAGCTTAGGGACAGGGCGAGAGACCCAGTACTTC | CASSLGTGRETQYF
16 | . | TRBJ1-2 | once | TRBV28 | TGTGCCAGCAGTTTAAGGACAGCTTATGATAACTATGGCTACACCTTC | CASSLRTAYDNYGYTF
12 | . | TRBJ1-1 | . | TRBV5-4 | TGTGCCAGCACCGCAGGGAACACTGAAGCTTTCTTT | CASTAGNTEAFF